This T cell receptor beta chain was sequenced in a study of patients and donors after allogeneic stem cell transplantation (dated by TCRdb to 2019 to 2021). To prepare the library, RT-PCR was applied. Sequencing was performed on a NextSeq 550. The public sequencing data were trimmed at Q25 with fastp and processed into clonotypes with MiXCR by TCRdb, which kept only in-frame beta chains. A single entry per CDR3 protein holds the most common genes and DNA from its merged rows. The sample yields about 960,000 distinct CDR3 sequences; more than 15% were counted once. The ten largest clones add up to approximately 5.9% of the sample. At the junction V is shortened by 10 bases and J by 3 bases, with 15 bases in between. From cysteine to phenylalanine, the CDR3 is 14 amino acids long. CDR3 DNA is the only sequence kept; it has 42 bases, read in frame from the first base. The germline V gene provides CDR1 KGHSH and CDR2 LQKENI.

This clonotype came up a few times. Its antigen target is currently unknown. The sample holds no much larger clone one base away, and base qualities are not on file. Sequenced sample: blood, either unsorted or a sorted T cell fraction (not recorded which). The V and J segments used are TRBV18 and TRBJ2-2; the D gene cannot be named for sure. The receptor was isolated from a human donor who was either an allogeneic HSCT recipient or a stem cell or donor lymphocyte infusion donor (not recorded which). It is not recorded whose cells these are; they may come from a transplant donor. The CDR3 reads as follows: CATLSWTDTGELFF. The DNA reads as follows: TGTGCCACCCTAAGTTGGACGGACACCGGGGAGCTGTTTTTT.